Each of the 8 T cell receptor beta chains below was sequenced from the same sample in a study of T cell responses to AZD1222 COVID-19 vaccine. The repertoire was sequenced with immunoSEQ multiplex PCR; TCRdb's copy has only in-frame clones and lacks some. The table records approximately 160,000 clones, approximately 90% of them present only once. The specimen comprised peripheral blood, sampled on day 0 of AZD1222 vaccination. These receptors all stem from an adult in good health.

Only one count was recorded for this clone. The chain links TRBV6-4 to TRBJ1-6, with a possible D match to TRBD1 (6 bases). V dropped 8 bases and J dropped 10 bases, with 30 bases sitting between them. The CDR3 is 18 residues long. Germline V lookup: CDR1 MRHNA, CDR2 SNTAGT. CDR3 region: CASSYPGQPSPRGSPLHF. CDR3 DNA sequence: TGTGCCAGCTCTTACCCGGGACAACCATCCCCGAGGGGCTCACCCCTCCACTTT.

The chain links TRBV10-1 to TRBJ2-3; the match to TRBD1 covers 7 bases. Germline values: CDR1 WNHNN, CDR2 SYGVQD (reference sequence). The CDR3 is made up of 14 amino acids. V was pared by 3 bases and J by 6 bases, with 6 bases of the junction left unmatched. CDR3 region: CASSEGPGGDTQYF. CDR3 DNA sequence: TGCGCCAGCAGTGAAGGACCAGGGGGTGATACGCAGTATTTT.

J is TRBJ2-5 and V is TRBV12-5, with a possible D match to TRBD2 (5 bases). The CDR3 length is 18 residues. CDR1 LGHNT and CDR2 FRNRAP come from the germline V gene. Between the trimmed V and J ends, which lost 6 bases and 5 bases, there was a span of 28 bases. The CDR3 loop is CASGLSLSFGPRRETQYF. The CDR3 DNA sequence: TGTGCTAGTGGACTCTCCCTCTCTTTCGGACCCAGGAGGGAGACCCAGTACTTC.

The chain's CDR3 is CASSPPQAGGIGNTIYF. The CDR3 DNA reads TGCGCCAGCAGCCCCCCACAGGCAGGGGGGATTGGAAACACCATATATTTT. The gene calls are TRBV5-1 and TRBJ1-3; TRBD1 matches 7 bases. The CDR3 consists of 17 residues. Germline trimming cut 4 bases from V and 3 bases from J; bases unmatched to any gene: 13. Germline CDR1 reads SGHRS; CDR2 reads YFSETQ. Using reference TRBV5-1 and TRBJ1-3 for the parts outside the CDR3, the full variable domain is KAGVTQTPRYLIKTRGQQVTLSCSPISGHRSVSWYQQTPGQGLQFLFEYFSETQRNKGNFPGRFSGRQFSNSRSEMNVSTLELGDSALYLCASSPPQAGGIGNTIYFGEGSWLTVV.

This chain uses TRBV7-9 with TRBJ2-3; no clear D gene. Germline V gene data show CDR1 as SEHNR and CDR2 as FQNEAQ (reference sequence). The CDR3 sequence is 15 residues long. Trimming took 1 base from V and 2 from J, leaving 10 bases between them. The CDR3 region has the DNA TGTGCCAGCAGCTTAGGCAGGACCGACACAGATACGCAGTATTTT. As protein: CASSLGRTDTDTQYF.

The chain couples TRBV5-1 to TRBJ2-1; 10 bases agree with TRBD2. Per the germline V gene, CDR1 is SGHRS and CDR2 is YFSETQ. V shed 3 bases and J 0 bases; nucleotides not matched to a gene: 3. The CDR3 spans 16 residues. The CDR3 DNA is TGCGCCAGCAGCTCCAGACTAGCGGGCTCCTACAATGAGCAGTTCTTC. Translation: CASSSRLAGSYNEQFF.

The DNA for the CDR3 is TGTGCCAGCAGCTTAAGTTTTGGGAACTATGGCTACACCTTC. This sequence encodes CASSLSFGNYGYTF. The genes are TRBV7-2 and TRBJ1-2, with D hard to call. Germline V gene sequence: CDR1 SGHTA, CDR2 FQGNSA. Trimming left V 2 bases short and J 2 bases short, with 9 bases between. This CDR3 has 14 residues.

This chain uses TRBV27 with TRBJ1-5; D possibly corresponds to TRBD1 (6 bases). Trimming removed 6 bases at V and 4 bases at J, with 16 bases between. The CDR3 extends over 15 amino acids. Germline values: CDR1 MNHEY, CDR2 SMNVEV (reference sequence). CDR3 loop: CASRSHREPNQPQHF. The DNA for the CDR3 is TGTGCCAGCAGGTCACACAGGGAACCAAATCAGCCCCAGCATTTT.